These T cell receptor beta chains were read from a single sample in a study of T cell clonotyping in hematopoietic cell transplantation. Sequencing was performed with immunoSEQ multiplex PCR; in TCRdb, only in-frame clones are kept and a portion is missing. The sample shows 25,000 to 35,000 clones, under 97% of them seen only once. Material: peripheral blood mononuclear cells. These receptors were obtained from a man aged 45-65 years in good health. Some clones in this sample may be carry-over from other donors' samples. Both conserved end residues are part of each CDR3. The D gene is left open where the match is weak. Size values are once, few and many counts, or a class for expanded clones, and some rows have none.

cdr3_aa	cdr3_nt	d_call	v_call	j_call	clone_size
CAWSVLTGGLSNQPQHF	TGTGCCTGGAGTGTTTTAACAGGGGGACTTAGCAATCAGCCCCAGCATTTT	TRBD1	TRBV30	TRBJ1-5	.
CASSRRRETQYF	TGTGCCAGCAGCCGTCGCAGAGAGACCCAGTACTTC	.	TRBV14	TRBJ2-5	.
CASSQEGTGTDTQYF	TGTGCCAGCAGCCAAGAAGGGACAGGGACAGATACGCAGTATTTT	TRBD1	TRBV4-2	TRBJ2-3	.
CASTRTGGFTDTQYF	TGCGCCAGCACCCGTACAGGGGGATTCACAGATACGCAGTATTTT	TRBD1	TRBV5-1	TRBJ2-3	.
CASSVGIASGVRETQYF	TGTGCCAGCAGCGTAGGAATCGCTAGCGGGGTTAGGGAGACCCAGTACTTC	TRBD2	TRBV9	TRBJ2-5	.
CASSQDAFRDTEAFF	TGTGCCAGCAGCCAAGATGCATTTCGGGACACTGAAGCTTTCTTT	.	TRBV14	TRBJ1-1	.
CASSVAPMREEETQYF	TGTGCCAGCAGCGTAGCCCCAATGCGGGAGGAAGAGACCCAGTACTTC	TRBD2	TRBV9	TRBJ2-5	.
CASSLSQGVSSYEQYF	TGTGCCAGCAGCTTAAGCCAGGGGGTCAGCTCCTACGAGCAGTACTTC	TRBD1	TRBV11-2	TRBJ2-7	.
CASSLISDSYNEQFF	TGTGCCAGCAGCTTGATAAGTGATTCCTACAATGAGCAGTTCTTC	.	TRBV7-6	TRBJ2-1	.
CASSLRAPNEKLFF	TGTGCCAGCAGCTTGCGCGCGCCTAATGAAAAACTGTTTTTT	.	TRBV5-4	TRBJ1-4	.
CASSIRAGEGYTF	TGTGCCAGTAGTATACGGGCAGGGGAAGGCTACACCTTC	.	TRBV19	TRBJ1-2	.
CSVRGTGTSYEQYF	TGCAGCGTTCGGGGGACAGGGACCTCCTACGAGCAGTACTTC	TRBD1	TRBV29-1	TRBJ2-7	.
CAWSVTRYEQYF	TGTGCCTGGAGTGTAACTCGGTACGAGCAGTACTTC	.	TRBV30	TRBJ2-7	once
CASVAGQGIRNTIYF	TGTGCCAGCGTCGCGGGACAGGGGATTAGAAACACCATATATTTT	TRBD1	TRBV6-5	TRBJ1-3	.
CASSPARRDDSYEQYF	TGTGCCAGCAGTCCCGCCCGGAGGGACGACTCCTACGAGCAGTACTTC	.	TRBV27	TRBJ2-7	medium-sized
CASSLDSGGALHF	TGTGCCAGCAGCTTAGATTCCGGGGGAGCCCTCCACTTT	.	TRBV7-9	TRBJ1-6	.
CASRQGASEKLFF	TGTGCCAGCAGACAGGGGGCGTCGGAAAAACTGTTTTTT	TRBD1	TRBV2	TRBJ1-4	.
CASTWTDKPSYEQYF	TGTGCCAGCACCTGGACCGATAAACCCTCCTACGAGCAGTACTTC	.	TRBV6-1	TRBJ2-7	once
CASSIDDGSGANVLTF	TGTGCCAGTAGTATAGACGACGGATCTGGGGCCAACGTCCTGACTTTC	.	TRBV19	TRBJ2-6	.
CAWSLRQGARSSYEQYF	TGTGCCTGGAGCCTACGACAGGGGGCCAGGAGCTCCTACGAGCAGTACTTC	TRBD1	TRBV30	TRBJ2-7	.
CASTPGLAGTGELFF	TGTGCCAGCACCCCGGGACTAGCGGGCACCGGGGAGCTGTTTTTT	TRBD2	TRBV27	TRBJ2-2	.
CAWSGTGGTEAFF	TGTGCCTGGTCCGGGACAGGGGGCACTGAAGCTTTCTTT	TRBD1	TRBV30	TRBJ1-1	.
CASRLREDYTQYF	TGTGCCAGCAGACTAAGAGAGGACTATACGCAGTATTTT	.	TRBV6-1	TRBJ2-3	.
CASSSGLGTPLHF	TGTGCCAGCAGCTCGGGCCTCGGGACACCCCTCCACTTT	.	TRBV11-2	TRBJ1-6	.
CASTDGPYEQYF	TGTGCCTCCACGGACGGTCCCTACGAGCAGTACTTC	.	TRBV30	TRBJ2-7	.
CASSASLNTEAFF	TGTGCCAGCAGTGCTTCCTTGAACACTGAAGCTTTCTTT	.	TRBV6-4	TRBJ1-1	.
CAIPGEGEGVEQYF	TGTGCCATCCCCGGCGAGGGGGAAGGAGTCGAGCAGTACTTC	.	TRBV28	TRBJ2-7	.
CASSSWGAGNQPQHF	TGTGCCAGCAGTTCCTGGGGGGCCGGGAATCAGCCCCAGCATTTT	.	TRBV5-6	TRBJ1-5	.
CASSQDVSLVNGKQYF	TGCGCCAGCAGCCAAGATGTGTCACTAGTGAATGGGAAGCAGTACTTC	.	TRBV4-3	TRBJ2-7	.
CASSIPDRAPLHF	TGTGCCAGCAGTATCCCCGACAGGGCACCCCTCCACTTT	TRBD1	TRBV2	TRBJ1-6	.
CAWTDRDEQYF	TGTGCCTGGACCGACAGGGACGAGCAGTACTTC	TRBD1	TRBV30	TRBJ2-7	once
CASSRRSNTEAFF	TGTGCCAGCAGTCGTAGGTCGAACACTGAAGCTTTCTTT	.	TRBV6-6	TRBJ1-1	.
CASSRQGVTDTQYF	TGTGCCAGCAGTCGACAGGGGGTCACAGATACGCAGTATTTT	TRBD1	TRBV2	TRBJ2-3	.
CSVNRGGGETQYF	TGCAGCGTAAACAGGGGGGGTGGTGAGACCCAGTACTTC	.	TRBV29-1	TRBJ2-5	.
CASRASANTEAFF	TGCGCCAGCAGGGCGTCCGCCAACACTGAAGCTTTCTTT	.	TRBV5-1	TRBJ1-1	.
CASSVAGGTGYTF	TGTGCCAGCAGCGTAGCCGGAGGGACTGGCTACACCTTC	.	TRBV9	TRBJ1-2	.
CASSTGQPSSYEQYF	TGTGCCAGTAGTACCGGACAGCCGAGCTCCTACGAGCAGTACTTC	.	TRBV19	TRBJ2-7	.
CASSDNYSYEQYF	TGTGCCAGTAGTGATAACTACTCCTACGAGCAGTACTTC	.	TRBV19	TRBJ2-7	.
CASSQDLRTPYEQYF	TGCGCCAGCAGCCAAGATCTCAGGACACCCTACGAGCAGTACTTC	.	TRBV4-3	TRBJ2-7	.
CASSQGADGYTF	TGCGCCAGCAGCCAAGGGGCAGATGGCTACACCTTC	.	TRBV4-1	TRBJ1-2	.
CASSSGDRGNQPQHF	TGTGCCAGCAGCTCTGGGGACAGGGGCAATCAGCCCCAGCATTTT	TRBD1	TRBV7-2	TRBJ1-5	.
CASSLSSGGAFEQFF	TGTGCCAGCAGCTTATCGAGCGGGGGGGCGTTTGAGCAGTTCTTC	TRBD2	TRBV7-2	TRBJ2-1	.
CASSPRSQGALYEKLFF	TGTGCCAGCAGCCCCAGATCACAGGGAGCCCTCTATGAAAAACTGTTTTTT	.	TRBV14	TRBJ1-4	.
CASRSLRDRFYEQYF	TGTGCCAGCAGATCTCTCCGGGACAGGTTCTACGAGCAGTACTTC	TRBD1	TRBV27	TRBJ2-7	.
CASRTGRSTDTQYF	TGTGCCAGCAGAACAGGGAGGAGCACAGATACGCAGTATTTT	.	TRBV25-1	TRBJ2-3	.
CASSLRRNQETQYF	TGTGCCAGCAGCTTAAGACGGAACCAAGAGACCCAGTACTTC	.	TRBV7-2	TRBJ2-5	.
CAWRRGYREKLFF	TGTGCCTGGAGGAGAGGGTACCGTGAAAAACTGTTTTTT	.	TRBV30	TRBJ1-4	once
CASSPDRGLNTEAFF	TGTGCCAGCAGTCCGGACAGGGGCCTGAACACTGAAGCTTTCTTT	TRBD1	TRBV6-5	TRBJ1-1	.
CASSLNPGQGMGGNTIYF	TGTGCCAGCAGTTTAAACCCGGGACAGGGAATGGGTGGAAACACCATATATTTT	TRBD1	TRBV28	TRBJ1-3	.
CASSRGVPGNQPQHF	TGTGCCAGCAGTAGAGGGGTTCCGGGGAATCAGCCCCAGCATTTT	.	TRBV28	TRBJ1-5	.
CASSEGNTEAFF	TGTGCCAGCAGTGAGGGGAACACTGAAGCTTTCTTT	.	TRBV25-1	TRBJ1-1	.
CASSLRGQETQYF	TGTGCCAGCAGCTTACGGGGCCAAGAGACCCAGTACTTC	.	TRBV7-3	TRBJ2-5	.
CASSWETGVPPDTQYF	TGTGCCAGCAGTTGGGAGACAGGGGTTCCGCCGGATACGCAGTATTTT	TRBD1	TRBV6-6	TRBJ2-3	.
CASSPRSPGRNEKLFF	TGTGCCAGCAGCCCCCGGAGCCCTGGGAGAAATGAAAAACTGTTTTTT	.	TRBV11-2	TRBJ1-4	.
CASSAQGLAGGPAQETQYF	TGTGCCAGCAGTGCCCAAGGACTAGCGGGGGGGCCAGCCCAAGAGACCCAGTACTTC	TRBD2	TRBV2	TRBJ2-5	.